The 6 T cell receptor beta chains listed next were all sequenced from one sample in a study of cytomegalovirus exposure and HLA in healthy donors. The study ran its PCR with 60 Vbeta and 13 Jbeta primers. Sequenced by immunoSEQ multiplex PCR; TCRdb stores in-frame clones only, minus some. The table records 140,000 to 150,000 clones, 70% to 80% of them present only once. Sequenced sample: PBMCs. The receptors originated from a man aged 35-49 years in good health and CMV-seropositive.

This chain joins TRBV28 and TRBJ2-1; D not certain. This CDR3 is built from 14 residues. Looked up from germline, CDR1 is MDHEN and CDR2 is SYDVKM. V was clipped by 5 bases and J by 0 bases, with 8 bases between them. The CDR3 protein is CASSPLSSYNEQFF. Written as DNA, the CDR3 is TGTGCCAGCAGTCCCCTGAGCTCCTACAATGAGCAGTTCTTC.

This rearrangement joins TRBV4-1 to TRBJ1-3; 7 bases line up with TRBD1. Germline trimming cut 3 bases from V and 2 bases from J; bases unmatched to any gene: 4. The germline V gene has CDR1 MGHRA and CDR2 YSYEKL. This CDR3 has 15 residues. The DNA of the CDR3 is TGCGCCAGCAGCCACCTCCAGGGGGCTGGAAACACCATATATTTT. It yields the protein CASSHLQGAGNTIYF.

The CDR3 sequence is CASSVGQTNYGYTF. The DNA of the CDR3 is TGTGCCAGCAGCGTGGGACAGACGAACTATGGCTACACCTTC. V and J are TRBV5-4 and TRBJ1-2, with 7 nucleotides matching TRBD1. V trimming: 4 bases; J trimming: 2 bases; junction bases outside the gene matches: 5. CDR3 length: 14 residues. Germline V gives CDR1 SGHNT, CDR2 YYREEE (reference sequence). The entire variable domain, with the rest obtained from reference TRBV5-4 and TRBJ1-2, is as follows: ETGVTQSPTHLIKTRGQQVTLRCSSQSGHNTVSWYQQALGQGPQFIFQYYREEENGRGNFPPRFSGLQFPNYSSELNVNALELDDSALYLCASSVGQTNYGYTFGSGTRLTVV.

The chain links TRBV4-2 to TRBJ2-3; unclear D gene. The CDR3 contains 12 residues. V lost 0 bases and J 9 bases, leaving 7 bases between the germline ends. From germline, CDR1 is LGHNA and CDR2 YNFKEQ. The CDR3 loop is CASSQDTATQYF. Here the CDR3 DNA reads TGTGCCAGCAGCCAAGATACAGCAACGCAGTATTTT.

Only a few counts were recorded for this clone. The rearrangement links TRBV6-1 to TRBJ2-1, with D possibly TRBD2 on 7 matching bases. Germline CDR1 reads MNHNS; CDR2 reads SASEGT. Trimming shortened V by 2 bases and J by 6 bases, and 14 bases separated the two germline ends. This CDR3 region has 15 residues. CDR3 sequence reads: CASSERGAGGNEQFF. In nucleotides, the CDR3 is TGTGCCAGCAGTGAACGGGGGGCAGGCGGCAATGAGCAGTTCTTC.

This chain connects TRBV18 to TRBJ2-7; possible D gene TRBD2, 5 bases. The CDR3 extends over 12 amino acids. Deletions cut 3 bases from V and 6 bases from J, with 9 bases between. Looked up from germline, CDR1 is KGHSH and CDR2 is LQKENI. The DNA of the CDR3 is TGTGCCAGCTCACCCCCCGGGGTCGAGCAGTACTTC. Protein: CASSPPGVEQYF.